A single sample gave rise to the 14 T cell receptor beta chains below, sequenced in a study of prognosis after radiotherapy for stage I lung cancer. The TCR beta CDR3 region was amplified from genomic DNA, with two rounds of multiplex PCR being used for the amplification. Each TRBV and TRBJ gene had its own primer in the first PCR round. Each CDR3 protein is one row after TCRdb ran MiXCR on the multiplex PCR reads. The sample lists around 14,000 distinct CDR3 sequences, 37% occurring once. This sample comprised PBMCs, obtained before or after stereotactic body radiation therapy (not recorded which). The receptors derive from a donor aged 50 or older with non-small cell lung cancer.

The chain has TRBV20-1 and TRBJ2-7; possible D gene TRBD1, 6 bases. The CDR3 consists of 13 residues. Trimming left V 5 bases short and J 2 bases short, with 13 bases between. Germline lookup yields CDR1 DFQATT and CDR2 SNEGSKA (reference sequence). This CDR3 reads CSASPTGTYEQYF. CDR3 in DNA: TGCAGTGCTTCCCCGACAGGTACCTACGAGCAGTACTTC.

In regard to this clonotype: Given a much more abundant clone one base away, this may be a read error. The J gene is TRBJ2-7, the V gene TRBV7-2; D is unresolved. The V gene lost 0 bases and the J gene lost 10 bases, with 10 bases spanning the gap. This CDR3 contains 12 residues. The V gene's germline CDR1 is SGHTA and CDR2 FQGNSA. CDR3 nucleotides: TGTGCCAGCAGCTTAGCTATGGGCAATCAGTACTTC. It encodes CASSLAMGNQYF.

On this clonotype: Germline and junction disagree at one end, which may indicate a read error. The V and J genes are TRBV19 and TRBJ1-2; the D gene is possibly TRBD1 (5 bases). Germline lookup yields CDR1 LNHDA and CDR2 SQIVND (reference sequence). CDR3 size: 12 residues. CDR3 bases: TGTGCCAGCCGGACGGGGGAACATGGCTGCACCTTC. It encodes CASRTGEHGCTF.

Turning to this clonotype: A single base is all that separates this from a far larger clone, so a read error is likely. The rearrangement uses TRBV6-1 and TRBJ1-6, with D uncertain. CDR1 MNHNS and CDR2 SASEGT come from the germline V gene. The CDR3 has 13 residues. The CDR3 sequence: CASSELANSHLHF. The CDR3 DNA is TGTGCCAGCAGTGAATTAGCTAATTCACACCTCCACTTT.

As for this clonotype: A far larger clone differs by one base, so this is likely a read error. The chain employs TRBV7-9 and TRBJ1-2; D is unclear. The V gene lost 2 bases and the J gene lost 4 bases, with 11 bases spanning the gap. This CDR3 spans 14 amino acids. Germline CDR1 SEHNR, CDR2 FQNEAQ (reference sequence). The CDR3 nucleotides are TGTGCCAGCAGCTTACAGAATACGATCTATGGCTACACCTTC. This gives the protein CASSLQNTIYGYTF.

The table lists this clonotype with many counts. The chain joins TRBV9 to TRBJ2-5; perhaps TRBD2 as D (5 bases). V was trimmed by 3 bases and J by 5 bases, leaving 23 bases between them. The CDR3 runs to 17 residues. Germline V gene lookup returns CDR1 SGDLS and CDR2 YYNGEE. The CDR3 DNA follows: TGTGCCAGCAGCGCCTACGCGACTGTCCGTTGGGAGGAGACCCAGTACTTC. Amino acids: CASSAYATVRWEETQYF.

This clonotype was seen many times. J is TRBJ1-4 and V is TRBV5-4; 9 bases map to TRBD1. V trimming: 0 bases; J trimming: 10 bases; junction bases outside the gene matches: 13. The germline V gene has CDR1 SGHNT and CDR2 YYREEE (reference sequence). CDR3 length: 17 residues. The CDR3 spells CASSLAGGWGQGGKLFF. For the CDR3, the DNA is TGTGCCAGCAGCTTGGCCGGGGGTTGGGGACAGGGTGGAAAACTGTTTTTT.

At least ten counts were recorded for this clonotype. This sequence joins TRBV5-1 and TRBJ2-1, with 8 bases identical to TRBD1. The CDR3 totals 18 residues. Germline CDR1 is SGHRS and CDR2 is YFSETQ. The ends lost 4 bases at V and 3 bases at J; junction bases unmatched: 15. Here the CDR3 DNA reads TGCGCCAGCAGCCCTCGATCATCCGGGACAGGTAACTACAATGAGCAGTTCTTC. It encodes CASSPRSSGTGNYNEQFF.

The chain has TRBV2 and TRBJ2-4, with D perhaps matching TRBD1 or TRBD2 (6 bases each). Trimming removed 4 bases at V and 6 bases at J, with 19 bases between. CDR1 and CDR2 (germline): SNHLY, FYNNEI. CDR3 length: 16 amino acids. The CDR3 spells CASSAGGGRSGNIQYF. The CDR3 DNA reads TGTGCCAGCAGTGCCGGAGGGGGGCGATCCGGAAACATTCAGTACTTC. Combining the CDR3 with reference TRBV2 and TRBJ2-4 gives the whole variable domain EPEVTQTPSHQVTQMGQEVILRCVPISNHLYFYWYRQILGQKVEFLVSFYNNEISEKSEIFDDQFSVERPDGSNFTLKIRSTKLEDSAMYFCASSAGGGRSGNIQYFGAGTRLSVL.

This sequence joins TRBV5-5 and TRBJ1-2; D is ambiguous. The CDR3 contains 14 residues. Looked up from germline, CDR1 is SGHKS and CDR2 is YYEKEE (reference sequence). V gave up 0 bases and J gave up 4 bases, with 10 bases separating them. The CDR3 DNA reads TGTGCCAGCAGCTTGGCGGGTGTCGGCTATGGCTACACCTTC. Residues: CASSLAGVGYGYTF.

This clonotype was detected ten times or more. The rearrangement links TRBV30 to TRBJ2-1; a possible D gene is TRBD1 (5 bases). This CDR3 region has 14 residues. Germline V gene lookup returns CDR1 GTSNPN and CDR2 SVGIG (reference sequence). V lost 0 bases, J lost 6 bases, and 12 bases lay in between. This chain's CDR3 is CAWSVDSLVNEQFF. CDR3 DNA sequence: TGTGCCTGGAGTGTAGACAGTCTAGTCAATGAGCAGTTCTTC.

This chain uses TRBV7-8 with TRBJ2-3; D is uncertain. V was clipped by 6 bases and J by 3 bases, with 16 bases between them. Germline CDR1 SGHVS, CDR2 FQNEAQ. The CDR3 spans 15 residues. DNA for the CDR3: TGTGCCAGCAGAGCAGACGGCCTTAGAACAGATACGCAGTATTTT. Its translation is CASRADGLRTDTQYF.

The DNA of the CDR3 is TGTGCCAGCAGTCGAATCCTTACACGATGGGGTGGGAATTCACCCCTCCACTTT. This gives the protein CASSRILTRWGGNSPLHF. The V and J genes are TRBV6-1 and TRBJ1-6; D is unresolved. Trimming stripped 5 bases from V and 7 bases from J, with 24 bases between. The CDR3 consists of 18 residues. Germline V lookup: CDR1 MNHNS, CDR2 SASEGT.

A remark on this clonotype: A far larger clone is only one base removed, so a read error is likely. This chain connects TRBV6-5 to TRBJ1-2, with a tentative D call TRBD1 (6 bases). This CDR3 has 13 amino acids. Germline V CDR1 and CDR2: MNHEY, SVGAGI. This chain's CDR3 is CTSSSQGGGGYTF. In DNA, the CDR3 is TGTACCAGCAGCTCCCAGGGTGGGGGCGGCTACACCTTC.